The clone carrying this TCR beta chain was observed a few times. The antigen remains undetermined. Patients had newly diagnosed, untreated stage II-IVA oral cavity squamous cell carcinoma. PBMC libraries mostly used around 460 ng of input genomic DNA, with six replicates per sample. The protocol was immunoSEQ multiplex PCR, while the TCRdb copy is restricted to in-frame clones and leaves out a portion. The sample shows 13,000 to 15,000 clones, roughly 68% of them seen only once. This record belongs to a study of neoadjuvant anti-PD-1 for oral cavity cancer. Looked up from germline, CDR1 is SGHVS and CDR2 is FQNEAQ. Trimming pared 6 bases from V and 8 bases from J, leaving 16 bases between. The CDR3 covers 13 residues. Findings and limits, study-wide: Post-nivolumab, blood T cell clonality was significantly elevated in non-responders. Higher pretreatment Treg/Th17 ratios tracked higher pretreatment blood clonality.

Here the sequenced sample was PBMCs, taken before nivolumab (anti-PD-1) treatment. This chain uses TRBV7-8 with TRBJ1-2; no firm D call. This TCR came from a person aged 35-79 years with oral cavity squamous cell carcinoma. In nucleotides, the CDR3 is TGTGCCAGCAGAGCACGAGGGCCCCGGGGCTACACCTTC. Its translation is CASRARGPRGYTF.